In its sample, the clone carrying this TCR beta chain was seen many times. Produced via immunoSEQ multiplex PCR; TCRdb's table is partial and in-frame only. Seen here are around 160,000 clones, approximately 90% observed once, and the top ten hold over 4%. This sample is part of a study of blood T cell repertoires in COVID-19. Study details: Both acute and convalescent COVID-19 samples were obtained from the United States, Italy and Spain. T cells, B-cell-depleted T cells, or PBMCs provided the cDNA or gDNA that served as material.

Each participant's cohort was designated according to participant-reported clinical history. In germline, CDR1 is SQVTM, CDR2 ANQGSEA. The V and J ends lost 0 bases and 6 bases, in that order; junction bases with no gene match: 9. This CDR3 has 16 residues. The chain links TRBV29-1 to TRBJ2-2; 8 bases line up with TRBD1. The receptor's source is a woman aged 40 to 50 who had been exposed to COVID-19. What was sequenced was PBMCs or T cells enriched from blood (not recorded which). CDR3: CSVEDLAQGAAGELFF. The CDR3 nucleotides are TGCAGCGTTGAAGATCTTGCGCAGGGGGCAGCCGGGGAGCTGTTTTTT.